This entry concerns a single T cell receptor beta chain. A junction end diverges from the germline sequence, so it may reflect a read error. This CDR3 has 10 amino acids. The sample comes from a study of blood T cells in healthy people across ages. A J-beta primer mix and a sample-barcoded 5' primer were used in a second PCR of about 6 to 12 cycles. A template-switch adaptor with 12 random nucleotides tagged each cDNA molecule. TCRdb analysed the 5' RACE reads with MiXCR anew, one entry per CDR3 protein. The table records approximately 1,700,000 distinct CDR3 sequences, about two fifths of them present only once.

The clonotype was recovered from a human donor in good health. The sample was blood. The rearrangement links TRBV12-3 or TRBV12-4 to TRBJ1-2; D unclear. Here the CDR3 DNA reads TGTGCCGGCAGAGGGTATGGCTACACCTTC. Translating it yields CAGRGYGYTF.